This is a list of T cell receptor beta chains from one sample in a study of Ad26.COV2.S vaccination and SARS-CoV-2 variants. Some clones are missing from TCRdb's copy, which holds only in-frame ones; the method was immunoSEQ multiplex PCR. Here the sample spans 430,000 or so clones, 80% to 95% being singletons. The material was peripheral blood, obtained in a trial of Ad26.COV2.S vaccine versus placebo. The source of these receptors is a person aged 18-60 years who received the Ad26.COV2.S COVID-19 vaccine or a placebo. Both conserved end residues are part of each CDR3. The order of the fields is CDR3 DNA, CDR3 protein, J gene, clone size, V gene, D gene. D genes are given only for firm matches. The size entry is marked missing in some rows and otherwise reads once, few, many or a size class.

CDR3 DNA: TGTGCCAACAGCTTCATAGGGGGACAGGGAATAGTCGAGCAGTACTTC
CDR3 protein: CANSFIGGQGIVEQYF
J gene: TRBJ2-7
clone size: .
V gene: TRBV2
D gene: TRBD1

CDR3 DNA: TGTGCCAGCAGTTCTTCAGGGCGGGCGGCTTTCTTT
CDR3 protein: CASSSSGRAAFF
J gene: TRBJ1-1
clone size: .
V gene: TRBV3-1/TRBV3-2
D gene: .

CDR3 DNA: TGTGCCAGCAGCGCGGTGCAGGGAGGAGAGCAGTTCTTC
CDR3 protein: CASSAVQGGEQFF
J gene: TRBJ2-1
clone size: .
V gene: TRBV7-2
D gene: .

CDR3 DNA: TGTGCCAGCAGCTTATTTGGTCGAAACACCGGGGAGCTGTTTTTT
CDR3 protein: CASSLFGRNTGELFF
J gene: TRBJ2-2
clone size: .
V gene: TRBV7-6
D gene: .

CDR3 DNA: TGCGCCAGCAGCCAAGATCTGGGCCAGGGGGCTGGAAACACCATATATTTT
CDR3 protein: CASSQDLGQGAGNTIYF
J gene: TRBJ1-3
clone size: .
V gene: TRBV4-3
D gene: TRBD1

CDR3 DNA: TGTGCCAGCAGCTTATTGTCGCGGCGGCAGATTAATGAAAAACTGTTTTTT
CDR3 protein: CASSLLSRRQINEKLFF
J gene: TRBJ1-4
clone size: .
V gene: TRBV11-2
D gene: .

CDR3 DNA: TGTGCCAGTAGTCAAGCGACCGGATCCTACGAGCAGTACTTC
CDR3 protein: CASSQATGSYEQYF
J gene: TRBJ2-7
clone size: .
V gene: TRBV19
D gene: .

CDR3 DNA: TGTGCCAGCAGGGAGGGGATGTCGAGCAATCAGCCCCAGCATTTT
CDR3 protein: CASREGMSSNQPQHF
J gene: TRBJ1-5
clone size: .
V gene: TRBV2
D gene: .

CDR3 DNA: TGTGCCATCAGTGGGACAGATTCACCCCTCCACTTT
CDR3 protein: CAISGTDSPLHF
J gene: TRBJ1-6
clone size: .
V gene: TRBV10-3
D gene: .

CDR3 DNA: TGCGCCAGCAGCCCGAGGGGTGGCGGGAGCAATTCAAGCTCCTACAATGAGCAGTTCTTC
CDR3 protein: CASSPRGGGSNSSSYNEQFF
J gene: TRBJ2-1
clone size: .
V gene: TRBV4-3
D gene: TRBD2

CDR3 DNA: TGCAGCGCGGGGGACAGCACAGATACGCAGTATTTT
CDR3 protein: CSAGDSTDTQYF
J gene: TRBJ2-3
clone size: .
V gene: TRBV29-1
D gene: .

CDR3 DNA: TGTGCCAGCAGCGTAGGAGGCAGGGCTACTACCTCTGGAAACACCATATATTTT
CDR3 protein: CASSVGGRATTSGNTIYF
J gene: TRBJ1-3
clone size: .
V gene: TRBV9
D gene: .

CDR3 DNA: TGTGCCAGCAGCTCCCGTGGGGTGAACACTGAAGCTTTCTTT
CDR3 protein: CASSSRGVNTEAFF
J gene: TRBJ1-1
clone size: .
V gene: TRBV7-9
D gene: .

CDR3 DNA: TGTGCCAGCAGCCAAGGACTGATGATTAACTATGGCTACACCTTC
CDR3 protein: CASSQGLMINYGYTF
J gene: TRBJ1-2
clone size: .
V gene: TRBV3-1/TRBV3-2
D gene: .

CDR3 DNA: TGTGCCTGGAGCCGCTTGACAGGGTCCTATGGCTACACCTTC
CDR3 protein: CAWSRLTGSYGYTF
J gene: TRBJ1-2
clone size: .
V gene: TRBV30
D gene: TRBD1

CDR3 DNA: TGTGCCAGCAGCTTAACGGAGGGGCGGCCTCCCTACAATGAGCAGTTCTTC
CDR3 protein: CASSLTEGRPPYNEQFF
J gene: TRBJ2-1
clone size: once
V gene: TRBV7-3
D gene: .

CDR3 DNA: TGTGCCAGCAGCTTAGTGGACGATGGTTACGAGCAGTACTTC
CDR3 protein: CASSLVDDGYEQYF
J gene: TRBJ2-7
clone size: .
V gene: TRBV7-6
D gene: .

CDR3 DNA: TGTGCCAGCAGACCGGACAGGAAAAATGAGCAGTTCTTC
CDR3 protein: CASRPDRKNEQFF
J gene: TRBJ2-1
clone size: .
V gene: TRBV5-8
D gene: TRBD1

CDR3 DNA: TGTGCCAGCTCGAGTAGGCGGGAGAGGCACAATGAGCAGTTCTTC
CDR3 protein: CASSSRRERHNEQFF
J gene: TRBJ2-1
clone size: .
V gene: TRBV19
D gene: TRBD2

CDR3 DNA: TGTGCCAGTAGTATGGACAAGGGTTGGGAGACCCAGTACTTC
CDR3 protein: CASSMDKGWETQYF
J gene: TRBJ2-5
clone size: .
V gene: TRBV19
D gene: .

CDR3 DNA: TGTGCCAGCAGCTTACTTGACAGGGGCCTCGAGCAGTACTTC
CDR3 protein: CASSLLDRGLEQYF
J gene: TRBJ2-7
clone size: .
V gene: TRBV7-9
D gene: TRBD1

CDR3 DNA: TGTGCCATCAGTGAGGCCGGACGGCTGAACACTGAAGCTTTCTTT
CDR3 protein: CAISEAGRLNTEAFF
J gene: TRBJ1-1
clone size: .
V gene: TRBV10-3
D gene: .

CDR3 DNA: TGTGCCAGCAGCTTTATGGGGGTGGATGAGCAGTTCTTC
CDR3 protein: CASSFMGVDEQFF
J gene: TRBJ2-1
clone size: once
V gene: TRBV13
D gene: .

CDR3 DNA: TGTGCCAGCAGCCCCGCGGGTGGCGGGAGGAACACCGGGGAGCTGTTTTTT
CDR3 protein: CASSPAGGGRNTGELFF
J gene: TRBJ2-2
clone size: .
V gene: TRBV5-4
D gene: TRBD2

CDR3 DNA: TGTGCCAGCAGCCAGACTAGCGGGGTCCCAGATACGCAGTATTTT
CDR3 protein: CASSQTSGVPDTQYF
J gene: TRBJ2-3
clone size: once
V gene: TRBV5-4
D gene: TRBD2

CDR3 DNA: TGTGCCAGCAGGACGGCAGGAAACACCATATATTTT
CDR3 protein: CASRTAGNTIYF
J gene: TRBJ1-3
clone size: .
V gene: TRBV25-1
D gene: .